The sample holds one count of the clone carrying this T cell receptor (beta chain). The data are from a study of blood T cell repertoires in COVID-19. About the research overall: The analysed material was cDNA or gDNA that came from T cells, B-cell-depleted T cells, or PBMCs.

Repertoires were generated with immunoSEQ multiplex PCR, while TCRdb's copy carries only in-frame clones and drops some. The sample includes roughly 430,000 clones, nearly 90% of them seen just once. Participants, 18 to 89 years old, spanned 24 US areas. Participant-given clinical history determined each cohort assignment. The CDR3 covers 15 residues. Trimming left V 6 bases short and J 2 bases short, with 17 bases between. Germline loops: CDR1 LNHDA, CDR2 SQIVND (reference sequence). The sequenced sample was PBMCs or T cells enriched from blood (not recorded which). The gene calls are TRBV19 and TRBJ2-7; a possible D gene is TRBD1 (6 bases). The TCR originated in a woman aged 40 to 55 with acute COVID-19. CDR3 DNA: TGTGCCAGTAGCCATCACAGGGACCCCACCTACGAGCAGTACTTC. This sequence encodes CASSHHRDPTYEQYF.